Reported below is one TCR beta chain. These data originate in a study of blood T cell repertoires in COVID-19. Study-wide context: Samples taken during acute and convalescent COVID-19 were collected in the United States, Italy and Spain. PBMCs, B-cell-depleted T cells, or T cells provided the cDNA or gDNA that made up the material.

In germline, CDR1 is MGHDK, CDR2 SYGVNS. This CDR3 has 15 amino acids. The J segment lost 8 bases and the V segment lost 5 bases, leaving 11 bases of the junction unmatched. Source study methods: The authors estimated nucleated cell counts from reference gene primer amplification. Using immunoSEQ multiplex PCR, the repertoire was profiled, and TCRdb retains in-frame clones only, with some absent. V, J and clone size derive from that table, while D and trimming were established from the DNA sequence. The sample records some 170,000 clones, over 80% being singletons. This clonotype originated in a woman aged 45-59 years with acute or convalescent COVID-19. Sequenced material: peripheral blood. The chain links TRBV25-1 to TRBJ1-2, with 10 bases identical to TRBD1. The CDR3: CASSPGTGVVGGYTF. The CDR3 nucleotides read TGTGCCAGCAGTCCCGGGACAGGGGTTGTGGGGGGCTACACCTTC.